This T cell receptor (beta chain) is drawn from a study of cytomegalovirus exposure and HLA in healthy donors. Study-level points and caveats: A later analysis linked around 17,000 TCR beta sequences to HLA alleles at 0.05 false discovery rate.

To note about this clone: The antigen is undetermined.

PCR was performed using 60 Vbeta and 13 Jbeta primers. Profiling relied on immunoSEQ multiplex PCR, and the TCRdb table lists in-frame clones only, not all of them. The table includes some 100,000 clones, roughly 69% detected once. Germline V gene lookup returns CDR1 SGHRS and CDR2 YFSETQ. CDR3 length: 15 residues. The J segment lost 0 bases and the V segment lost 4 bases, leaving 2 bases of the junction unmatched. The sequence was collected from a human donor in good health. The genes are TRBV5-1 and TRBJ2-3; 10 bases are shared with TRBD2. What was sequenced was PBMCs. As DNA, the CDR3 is TGCGCCAGCAGCAAGACTAGCGGGAGCACAGATACGCAGTATTTT. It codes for CASSKTSGSTDTQYF.